This T cell receptor (beta chain) was retrieved from a study of T cell responses to AZD1222 COVID-19 vaccine. Study-wide points: Sampling captured repertoires only after the peak T cell response.

As for this clone: Its antigen remains unidentified.

Method: immunoSEQ multiplex PCR; TCRdb's copy keeps in-frame clones and lacks some. The sample holds approximately 110,000 clones; over 75% are singletons and the top ten take roughly 10%. The TCR originated in an adult in good health. The sequencing here drew on peripheral blood, taken on day 0 of AZD1222 vaccination.

The chain's CDR3 is CAWSVRVRGAYNEKLFF. The CDR3 DNA is TGTGCCTGGAGTGTACGAGTTAGGGGGGCGTATAATGAAAAACTGTTTTTT. The J gene is TRBJ1-4, the V gene TRBV30; the D gene is possibly TRBD1 (6 bases). This CDR3 is 17 amino acids long. Germline values: CDR1 GTSNPN, CDR2 SVGIG (reference sequence). The V gene lost 0 bases and the J gene lost 4 bases, with 18 bases spanning the gap.